Following are 25 T cell receptor beta chains from one sample sequenced in a study of T-cell memory formation after mild COVID-19. In TCRdb, the 5' RACE reads were re-called with MiXCR into one record per CDR3 protein. The sample includes around 530,000 distinct CDR3 sequences, roughly 22% of them seen just once. Sequenced material: PBMCs or a T cell subset sorted from them (not recorded which). The receptors derive from an adult woman who had mild COVID-19 (a few samples of this study predate the infection). Cell type and time point are not known.

The chain carries TRBV4-3 and TRBJ2-3; 9 bases line up with TRBD2. The CDR3 spans 15 residues. CDR1 is LGHNA, CDR2 YSLEER, per germline. V was pared by 4 bases and J by 5 bases, with 7 bases of the junction left unmatched. The CDR3 sequence: CASSPPAGGLDTQYF. DNA for the CDR3: TGCGCCAGCAGCCCCCCAGCGGGAGGTTTAGATACGCAGTATTTT.

The V gene is TRBV3-1, the J gene TRBJ2-7; D is undetermined. CDR3 length equals 12 residues. Germline V gene lookup returns CDR1 LGHDT and CDR2 YNNKEL (reference sequence). V dropped 5 bases and J dropped 4 bases, with 9 bases sitting between them. The CDR3 loop reads CASSDHAYEQYF. CDR3 DNA sequence: TGTGCCAGCAGCGACCACGCATACGAGCAGTACTTC.

The chain carries TRBV14 and TRBJ2-7; D may correspond to TRBD1 or TRBD2 (5 bases each). Looked up from germline, CDR1 is SGHDN and CDR2 is FVKESK. The CDR3 extends over 13 amino acids. V lost 1 base to trimming and J lost 6 bases, with 10 bases between them. In DNA form, the CDR3 reads TGTGCCAGCAGCCAAGTGTGGGGGAGCGAGCAGTACTTC. Translation: CASSQVWGSEQYF.

The sample holds many counts of this clonotype. The V call is TRBV20-1, the J call TRBJ2-3; 8 positions match TRBD1. The CDR3 has 16 amino acids. Germline CDR1 is DFQATT and CDR2 is SNEGSKA (reference sequence). The J segment lost 3 bases and the V segment lost 2 bases, leaving 10 bases of the junction unmatched. The CDR3, as DNA: TGCAGTGCTAGAACCCTCCGCAGGGGGCAAACAGATACGCAGTATTTT. Protein sequence: CSARTLRRGQTDTQYF.

This clonotype was observed a handful of times. The chain employs TRBV7-2 and TRBJ2-3, with 9 positions matching TRBD2. The ends lost 5 bases at V and 3 bases at J; junction bases unmatched: 6. The germline V gene encodes CDR1 SGHTA and CDR2 FQGNSA. This CDR3 region has 15 residues. DNA for the CDR3: TGTGCCAGCAGCGCTCGACTAGCGGCTACAGATACGCAGTATTTT. Translation gives CASSARLAATDTQYF.

This chain joins TRBV20-1 and TRBJ2-3; 13 nucleotides line up with TRBD2. This CDR3 has 16 amino acids. Looked up from germline, CDR1 is DFQATT and CDR2 is SNEGSKA (reference sequence). The J segment lost 6 bases and the V segment lost 5 bases, leaving 11 bases of the junction unmatched. The DNA for the CDR3 is TGCAGTGCTCCGAATCCTACTAGCGGGAGGGCCGATACGCAGTATTTT. Translated: CSAPNPTSGRADTQYF.

V and J are TRBV12-3 or TRBV12-4 and TRBJ1-6; D is unclear. Trimming left V 3 bases short and J 5 bases short, with 11 bases between. The CDR3 sequence is 15 residues long. The DNA for the CDR3 is TGTGCCAGCAGTTTTAAGGGTGTGGATAATTCACCCCTCCACTTT. Translation: CASSFKGVDNSPLHF.

The V call is TRBV24-1, the J call TRBJ1-1; 7 nucleotides line up with TRBD1. The germline V gene has CDR1 KGHDR and CDR2 SFDVKD. CDR3 length: 14 residues. V lost 3 bases and J lost 6; bases outside the gene matches: 6. CDR3 residues: CATSDPSQGAEAFF. The CDR3 nucleotides are TGTGCCACCAGTGATCCCTCTCAGGGGGCTGAAGCTTTCTTT.

This clonotype was seen ten or more times. This chain joins TRBV20-1 and TRBJ2-1; 11 positions match TRBD2. Looked up from germline, CDR1 is DFQATT and CDR2 is SNEGSKA (reference sequence). With V trimmed by 5 bases and J by 6 bases, 6 bases remained unmatched. The CDR3 length is 14 residues. The CDR3 DNA is TGCAGTGCTGTTAGCGGGGGGGCCGGCAATGAGCAGTTCTTC. Its translation: CSAVSGGAGNEQFF.

The gene calls are TRBV5-5 and TRBJ1-5, with D uncertain. Trimming removed 4 bases from V and 0 bases from J, with 17 bases in between. The germline V gene encodes CDR1 SGHKS and CDR2 YYEKEE (reference sequence). The CDR3 length is 17 residues. The CDR3 bases are TGTGCCAGCAGCACGCTCCCAGGAGACTCTAGCAATCAGCCCCAGCATTTT. This codes for CASSTLPGDSSNQPQHF.

The rearrangement joins TRBV5-5 to TRBJ1-2; 8 positions agree with TRBD1. The CDR3 sequence is 15 residues long. With 0 bases clipped from V and 5 bases from J, the junction kept 6 bases outside the gene matches. The germline V gene has CDR1 SGHKS and CDR2 YYEKEE (reference sequence). The CDR3 region has the DNA TGTGCCAGCAGCTTGGAGGGGACAGGTGGTTATGGCTACACCTTC. It specifies CASSLEGTGGYGYTF.

V usage is TRBV13 and J usage is TRBJ1-3; D is uncertain. CDR1 is PRHDT and CDR2 is FYEKMQ in the germline V gene (reference sequence). V lost 4 bases and J lost 0, with 16 bases in between. The CDR3 loop spans 17 amino acids. In DNA form, the CDR3 reads TGTGCCAGCAGCTCAGGACTTCCCTCGGGCTCTGGAAACACCATATATTTT. As protein: CASSSGLPSGSGNTIYF.

This clonotype was recorded a few times. The chain carries TRBV2 and TRBJ2-2; 8 bases agree with TRBD2. Looked up from germline, CDR1 is SNHLY and CDR2 is FYNNEI. The V and J ends lost 4 bases and 4 bases, in that order; junction bases with no gene match: 11. This CDR3 spans 17 amino acids. The CDR3 DNA sequence: TGTGCCAGCAGTGGAAGGAACGGGAGGGACCCCACCGGGGAGCTGTTTTTT. The encoded protein is CASSGRNGRDPTGELFF. The whole variable domain, filled in from reference TRBV2 and TRBJ2-2, reads EPEVTQTPSHQVTQMGQEVILRCVPISNHLYFYWYRQILGQKVEFLVSFYNNEISEKSEIFDDQFSVERPDGSNFTLKIRSTKLEDSAMYFCASSGRNGRDPTGELFFGEGSRLTVL.

The chain combines TRBV19 with TRBJ1-1, with a weak D call TRBD1 (5 bases). Germline-derived CDR1 and CDR2 are LNHDA and SQIVND (reference sequence). CDR3 length: 13 amino acids. V was clipped by 7 bases and J by 4 bases, with 13 bases between them. CDR3: CASKQDISTEAFF. The CDR3 nucleotides are TGTGCCAGTAAACAGGACATTAGCACTGAAGCTTTCTTT.

This rearrangement joins TRBV11-3 to TRBJ2-1; D not resolved. Trimming left V 5 bases short and J 9 bases short, with 8 bases between. This CDR3 contains 11 residues. Germline CDR1 and CDR2: SGHNT and YENEEA. The CDR3 loop is CASSPTTEQFF. CDR3 DNA sequence: TGTGCCAGCAGCCCAACAACTGAGCAGTTCTTC.

This clonotype was seen only a few times. The rearrangement joins TRBV28 to TRBJ2-5; maybe TRBD1 (5 bases). Germline V lookup: CDR1 MDHEN, CDR2 SYDVKM. Trimming pared 5 bases from V and 0 bases from J, leaving 10 bases between. CDR3 length equals 14 residues. CDR3 region: CASSRTGNQETQYF. CDR3 nucleotides: TGTGCCAGCAGTCGTACAGGAAACCAAGAGACCCAGTACTTC.

Only a few counts were recorded for this clonotype. V gene TRBV10-3 combines with J gene TRBJ2-1, with 9 bases identical to TRBD2. This CDR3 contains 15 residues. J lost 13 bases, V lost 0 bases, and 10 bases had no gene match. Germline-derived CDR1 and CDR2 are ENHRY and SYGVKD. CDR3 region: CAISESPNSGSCQFF. In DNA form, the CDR3 reads TGTGCCATCAGTGAGTCTCCGAATAGCGGGAGTTGTCAGTTCTTC.

This clonotype has just a few counts. The J gene is TRBJ1-6, the V gene TRBV3-1; tentatively, D is TRBD1 (5 bases). The CDR3 sequence is 14 residues long. The germline V gene has CDR1 LGHDT and CDR2 YNNKEL (reference sequence). The V and J ends lost 3 bases and 4 bases respectively, with 7 bases between them. The CDR3 reads CASSQTEYNSPLHF. The CDR3 region has the DNA TGTGCCAGCAGCCAGACAGAGTATAATTCACCCCTCCACTTT.

This clonotype has just a few counts. V is TRBV27 and J is TRBJ2-3; D unclear. Between the trimmed V and J ends, which lost 4 bases and 0 bases, there was a span of 8 bases. The CDR3 runs 14 residues. The germline CDR1 and CDR2 sequences are MNHEY and SMNVEV (reference sequence). The chain's CDR3 is CASSSGVSTDTQYF. DNA for the CDR3: TGTGCCAGCAGTTCTGGGGTCAGCACAGATACGCAGTATTTT.

This clonotype was detected only a few times. Here the CDR3 reads CASYGSGSHYNEQFF. The CDR3 bases are TGTGCCAGCTACGGTAGCGGGAGCCACTACAATGAGCAGTTCTTC. This sequence joins TRBV14 and TRBJ2-1; 9 bases agree with TRBD2. Germline loops: CDR1 SGHDN, CDR2 FVKESK. The ends lost 8 bases at V and 3 bases at J; junction bases unmatched: 8. The CDR3 sequence is 15 residues long. The variable domain in full, with the rest retrieved from reference TRBV14 and TRBJ2-1, is EAGVTQFPSHSVIEKGQTVTLRCDPISGHDNLYWYRRVMGKEIKFLLHFVKESKQDESGMPNNRFLAERTGGTYSTLKVQPAELEDSGVYFCASYGSGSHYNEQFFGPGTRLTVL.

This clonotype showed up just a few times. The rearrangement joins TRBV6-1 to TRBJ1-5; possibly TRBD1 for D (5 bases). V lost 4 bases and J 8 bases, leaving 15 bases between the germline ends. This CDR3 region has 14 residues. Germline CDR1 reads MNHNS; CDR2 reads SASEGT. As DNA, the CDR3 is TGTGCCAGCAGTGCCGGGACGGAGGAAAAGCCCCAGCATTTT. Translating it yields CASSAGTEEKPQHF.

The chain carries TRBV20-1 and TRBJ2-1, with TRBD2 matching 14 bases. V dropped 4 bases and J dropped 3; count of bases not matched to a gene: 2. This CDR3 spans 15 amino acids. Germline V CDR1 and CDR2: DFQATT, SNEGSKA (reference sequence). The chain's CDR3 is CSATGLAGGYNEQFF. The CDR3 coding sequence is TGCAGTGCTACCGGACTAGCGGGGGGCTACAATGAGCAGTTCTTC.

The genes are TRBV4-3 and TRBJ1-1; perhaps TRBD1 as D (5 bases). This CDR3 has 15 residues. With 7 bases removed from V and 5 bases from J, the gap between germline ends came to 20 bases. Germline loops: CDR1 LGHNA, CDR2 YSLEER. CDR3 in amino acids: CASTDGGLGRTEAFF. CDR3 nucleotides: TGCGCCAGCACGGATGGGGGTTTGGGTAGGACTGAAGCTTTCTTT.

The chain recombines TRBV6-5 with TRBJ2-7, with 9 bases that match TRBD2. This CDR3 is built from 15 residues. V lost 6 bases and J lost 3; bases outside the gene matches: 9. Germline V gives CDR1 MNHEY, CDR2 SVGAGI. The DNA of the CDR3 is TGTGCCAGCAGCCCTGTGGCTAGCGGGAACTACGAGCAGTACTTC. Translated, it gives CASSPVASGNYEQYF.

The V call is TRBV10-3, the J call TRBJ2-2; D is unresolved. The CDR3 loop spans 14 amino acids. CDR1 and CDR2 from the germline V gene are ENHRY and SYGVKD. Trimming pared 0 bases from V and 8 bases from J, leaving 10 bases between. The CDR3 DNA is TGTGCCATCAGTGAGTCGTCGGGTACAGGGGAGCTGTTTTTT. This codes for CAISESSGTGELFF.